The subject of this entry is one T cell receptor beta chain. Its antigen is not identified. The germline V gene encodes CDR1 SGHKS and CDR2 YYEKEE (reference sequence). The V and J ends lost 4 bases and 3 bases respectively, with 19 bases between them. The CDR3 is 16 residues long. These data come from a study of cytomegalovirus exposure and HLA in healthy donors. Overall study: An analysis done earlier identified fewer than 140 million unique TCR beta sequences from about 179 million T cells.

It was with 60 Vbeta and 13 Jbeta primers that the PCR ran. The assay was immunoSEQ multiplex PCR, and TCRdb's table has in-frame clones only and misses some. The sample lists under 200,000 clones; 84% were seen once. Findings and limits, study-wide: With high specificity and sensitivity, the classifier reportedly diagnosed cytomegalovirus status.

The chain employs TRBV5-5 and TRBJ1-1; D is ambiguous. The clonotype was recovered from a man between 45 and 60 years old in good health and CMV-seropositive. The source material was PBMCs. The CDR3 region has the DNA TGTGCCAGCAGCCCCTCCCTGGGGAGGAGATACACTGAAGCTTTCTTT. It encodes CASSPSLGRRYTEAFF. The full variable domain, with the rest looked up from reference TRBV5-5 and TRBJ1-1, is DAGVTQSPTHLIKTRGQQVTLRCSPISGHKSVSWYQQVLGQGPQFIFQYYEKEERGRGNFPDRFSARQFPNYSSELNVNALLLGDSALYLCASSPSLGRRYTEAFFGQGTRLTVV.